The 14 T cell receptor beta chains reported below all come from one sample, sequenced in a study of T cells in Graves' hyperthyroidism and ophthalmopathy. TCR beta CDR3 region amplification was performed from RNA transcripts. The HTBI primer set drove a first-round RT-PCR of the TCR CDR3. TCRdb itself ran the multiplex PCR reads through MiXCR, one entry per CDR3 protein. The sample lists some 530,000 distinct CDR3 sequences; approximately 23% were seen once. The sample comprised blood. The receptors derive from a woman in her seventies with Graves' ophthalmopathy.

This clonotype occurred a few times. As DNA, the CDR3 is TGTGCCAGCAGCCCCCCGTCAGCTGAGCAGTTCTTC. Encoded protein: CASSPPSAEQFF. This chain uses TRBV7-2 with TRBJ2-1; D is unclear. The CDR3 is 12 amino acids. CDR1 is SGHTA, CDR2 FQGNSA, per germline. Trimming shortened V by 5 bases and J by 9 bases, and 11 bases separated the two germline ends.

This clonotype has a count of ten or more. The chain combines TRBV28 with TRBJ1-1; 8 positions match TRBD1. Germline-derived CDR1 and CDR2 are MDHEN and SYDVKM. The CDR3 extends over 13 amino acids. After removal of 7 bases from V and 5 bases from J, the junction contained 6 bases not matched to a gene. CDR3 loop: CASTVTGGTEAFF. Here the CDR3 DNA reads TGTGCCAGCACTGTAACAGGGGGAACTGAAGCTTTCTTT.

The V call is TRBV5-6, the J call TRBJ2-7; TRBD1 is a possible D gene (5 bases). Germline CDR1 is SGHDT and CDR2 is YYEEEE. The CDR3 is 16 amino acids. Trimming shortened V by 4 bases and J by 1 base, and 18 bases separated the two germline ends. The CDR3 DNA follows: TGTGCCAGCAGCCCATCGGTGGGGCAGGCGTCCTACGAGCAGTACTTC. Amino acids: CASSPSVGQASYEQYF.

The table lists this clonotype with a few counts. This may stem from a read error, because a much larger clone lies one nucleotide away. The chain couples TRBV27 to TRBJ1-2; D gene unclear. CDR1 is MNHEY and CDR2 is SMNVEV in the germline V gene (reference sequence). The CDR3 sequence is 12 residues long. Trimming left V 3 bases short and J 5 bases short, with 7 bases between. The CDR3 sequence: CASSFRGYGYTF. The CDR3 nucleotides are TGTGCCAGCAGTTTTAGAGGGTATGGCTACACCTTC.

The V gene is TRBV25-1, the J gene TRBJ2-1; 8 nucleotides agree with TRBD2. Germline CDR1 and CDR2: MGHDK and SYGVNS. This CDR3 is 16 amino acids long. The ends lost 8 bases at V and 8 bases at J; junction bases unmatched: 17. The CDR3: CASGPSGTRALDEQFF. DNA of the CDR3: TGTGCCAGCGGCCCCTCCGGGACTAGAGCTTTAGATGAGCAGTTCTTC.

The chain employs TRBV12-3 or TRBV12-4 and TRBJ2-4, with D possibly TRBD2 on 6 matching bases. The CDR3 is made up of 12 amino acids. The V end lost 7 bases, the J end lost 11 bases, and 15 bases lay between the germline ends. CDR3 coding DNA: TGTGCCAGCACACTTGCCCGGGGGTTTCAGTACTTC. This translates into CASTLARGFQYF.

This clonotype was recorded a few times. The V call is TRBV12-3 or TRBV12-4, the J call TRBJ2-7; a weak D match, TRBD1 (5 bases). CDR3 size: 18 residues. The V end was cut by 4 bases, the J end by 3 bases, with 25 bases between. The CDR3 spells CASSYYRDPGQGIYEQYF. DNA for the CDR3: TGTGCCAGCAGTTATTATAGGGATCCGGGTCAGGGTATCTACGAGCAGTACTTC.

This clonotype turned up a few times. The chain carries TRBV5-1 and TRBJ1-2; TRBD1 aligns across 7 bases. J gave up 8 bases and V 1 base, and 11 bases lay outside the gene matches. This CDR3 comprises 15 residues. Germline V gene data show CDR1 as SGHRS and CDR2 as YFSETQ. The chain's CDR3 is CASSLTGEVPPGYTF. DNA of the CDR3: TGCGCCAGCAGCTTGACAGGGGAGGTCCCGCCCGGCTACACCTTC.

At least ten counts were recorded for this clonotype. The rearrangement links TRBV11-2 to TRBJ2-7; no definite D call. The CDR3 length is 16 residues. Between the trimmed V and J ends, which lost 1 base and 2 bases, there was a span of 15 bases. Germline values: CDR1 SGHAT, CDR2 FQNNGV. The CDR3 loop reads CASSLGGKGPTYEQYF. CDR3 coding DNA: TGTGCCAGCAGCTTAGGAGGCAAGGGTCCGACCTACGAGCAGTACTTC.

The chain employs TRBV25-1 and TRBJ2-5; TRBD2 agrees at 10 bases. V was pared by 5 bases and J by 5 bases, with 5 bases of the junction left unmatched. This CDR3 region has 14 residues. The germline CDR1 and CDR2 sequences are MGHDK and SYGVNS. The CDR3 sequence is CASSLAGVEETQYF. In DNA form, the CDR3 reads TGTGCCAGCAGTCTAGCGGGAGTGGAGGAGACCCAGTACTTC.

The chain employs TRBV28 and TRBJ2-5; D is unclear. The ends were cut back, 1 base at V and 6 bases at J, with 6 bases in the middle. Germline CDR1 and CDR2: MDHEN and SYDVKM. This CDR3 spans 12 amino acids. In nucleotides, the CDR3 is TGTGCCAGCAGTTTATTGGGGAAGACCCAGTACTTC. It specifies CASSLLGKTQYF.

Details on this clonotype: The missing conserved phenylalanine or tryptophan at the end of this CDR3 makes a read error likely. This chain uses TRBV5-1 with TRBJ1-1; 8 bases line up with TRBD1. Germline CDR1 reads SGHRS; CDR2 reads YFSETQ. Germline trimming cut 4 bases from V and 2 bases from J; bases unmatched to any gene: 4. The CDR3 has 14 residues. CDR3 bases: TGCGCCAGCAGCCGACAGGGGTCTAACACTGAAGCTTTCCTT. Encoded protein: CASSRQGSNTEAFL.

The CDR3: CASSLEVSAKNTDTQYF. CDR3 DNA: TGTGCCAGCAGCTTAGAGGTATCAGCGAAGAACACAGATACGCAGTATTTT. This chain links TRBV7-9 with TRBJ2-3; no definite D call. Trimming stripped 1 base from V and 2 bases from J, with 16 bases between. Germline CDR1 is SEHNR and CDR2 is FQNEAQ (reference sequence). The CDR3 sequence is 17 residues long.

The CDR3 loop is CSARAPGFEQYF. In DNA, the CDR3 is TGCAGTGCTAGAGCTCCCGGTTTCGAGCAGTACTTC. The chain employs TRBV20-1 and TRBJ2-7; no clear D. The length of the CDR3 is 12 residues. Between the trimmed V and J ends, which lost 1 base and 6 bases, there was a span of 10 bases. The germline gives CDR1 DFQATT, CDR2 SNEGSKA (reference sequence).